The sample holds many counts of the clone carrying this T cell receptor beta chain. Its antigen is undetermined. Source material was 2 million unsorted PBMCs, stored at -80 °C in RNAlater. cDNA synthesis was performed by 5'RACE with 10-nucleotide random UMIs. In TCRdb, the 5' RACE reads were re-called with MiXCR into one record per CDR3 protein. This sample has some 120,000 distinct CDR3 sequences, with roughly 3.2% found just once. The record originates from a study of neurological immune-mediated disorders. Study outcomes and limitations: None of the CDR3 amino acid sequences of expanded clones were shared across subjects, and this suggested private repertoires in all groups.

Trimming cost V 5 bases and J 5 bases, with 15 bases left between them. CDR3 length equals 14 residues. Germline lookup yields CDR1 SNHLY and CDR2 FYNNEI. The origin of this receptor is a woman aged 25 to 39 with multiple sclerosis. The source material was PBMCs. The chain recombines TRBV2 with TRBJ2-5; D may be TRBD1 or TRBD2 (5 bases each). The CDR3 reads CASSRDRGRETQYF. The CDR3 DNA is TGTGCCAGCAGTAGGGACCGGGGCAGGGAGACCCAGTACTTC.